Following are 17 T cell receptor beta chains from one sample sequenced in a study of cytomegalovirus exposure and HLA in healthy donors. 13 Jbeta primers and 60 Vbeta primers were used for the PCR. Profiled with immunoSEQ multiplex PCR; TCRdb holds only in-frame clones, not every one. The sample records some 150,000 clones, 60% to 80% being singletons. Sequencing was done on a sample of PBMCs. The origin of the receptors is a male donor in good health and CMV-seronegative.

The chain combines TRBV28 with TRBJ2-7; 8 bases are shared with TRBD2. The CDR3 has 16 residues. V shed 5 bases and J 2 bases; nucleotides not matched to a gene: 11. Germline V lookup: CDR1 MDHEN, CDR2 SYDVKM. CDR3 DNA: TGTGCCAGCAGTCCAGCCAGCGGGGGCCTTACCTACGAGCAGTACTTC. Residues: CASSPASGGLTYEQYF.

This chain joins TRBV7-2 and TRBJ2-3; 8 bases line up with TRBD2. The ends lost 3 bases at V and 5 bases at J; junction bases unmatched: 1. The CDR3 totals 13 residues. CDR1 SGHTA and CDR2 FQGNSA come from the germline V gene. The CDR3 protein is CASSFLAGDTQYF. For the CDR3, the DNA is TGTGCCAGCAGCTTCCTAGCGGGAGATACGCAGTATTTT. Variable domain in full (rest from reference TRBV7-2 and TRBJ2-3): GAGVSQSPSNKVTEKGKDVELRCDPISGHTALYWYRQSLGQGLEFLIYFQGNSAPDKSGLPSDRFSAERTGGSVSTLTIQRTQQEDSAVYLCASSFLAGDTQYFGPGTRLTVL.

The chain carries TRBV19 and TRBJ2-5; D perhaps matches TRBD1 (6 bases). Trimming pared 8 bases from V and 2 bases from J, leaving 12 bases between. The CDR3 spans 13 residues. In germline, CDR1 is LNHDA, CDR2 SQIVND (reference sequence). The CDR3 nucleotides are TGTGCCAGTCAGGGGTGGCGGCAAGAGACCCAGTACTTC. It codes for CASQGWRQETQYF.

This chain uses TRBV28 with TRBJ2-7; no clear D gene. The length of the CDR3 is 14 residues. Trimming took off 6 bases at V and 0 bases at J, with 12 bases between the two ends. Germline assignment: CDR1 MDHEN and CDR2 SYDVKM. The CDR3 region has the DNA TGTGCCAGCAGCGTGTATACTACCTCCTACGAGCAGTACTTC. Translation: CASSVYTTSYEQYF.

As DNA, the CDR3 is TGTGCCAGCATAGAGAGACATCCTCCCTCCTACGAGCAGTACTTC. Its translation: CASIERHPPSYEQYF. The chain joins TRBV2 to TRBJ2-7; D uncertain. This CDR3 is built from 15 residues. Germline V gene lookup returns CDR1 SNHLY and CDR2 FYNNEI. Trimming stripped 7 bases from V and 0 bases from J, with 16 bases between.

The CDR3 is CASSQRQGQMNTEAFF. The CDR3 DNA reads TGTGCCAGCAGCCAAAGACAGGGACAAATGAACACTGAAGCTTTCTTT. This rearrangement joins TRBV7-6 to TRBJ1-1; 7 nucleotides line up with TRBD1. Per the germline V gene, CDR1 is SGHVS and CDR2 is FNYEAQ. The CDR3 length is 16 residues. V shed 5 bases and J 0 bases; nucleotides not matched to a gene: 9.

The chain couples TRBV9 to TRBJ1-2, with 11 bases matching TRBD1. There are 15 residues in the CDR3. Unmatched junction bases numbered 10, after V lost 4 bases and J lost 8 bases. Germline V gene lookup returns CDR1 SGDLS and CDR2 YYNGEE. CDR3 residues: CASSPGQGDRGGYTF. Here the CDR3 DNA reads TGTGCCAGCAGCCCGGGACAGGGGGATCGGGGCGGCTACACCTTC.

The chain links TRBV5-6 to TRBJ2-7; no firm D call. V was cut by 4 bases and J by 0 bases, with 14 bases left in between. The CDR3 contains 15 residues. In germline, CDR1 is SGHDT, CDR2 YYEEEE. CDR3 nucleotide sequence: TGTGCCAGCAGCCAGGATGGAACAGACTCCTACGAGCAGTACTTC. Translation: CASSQDGTDSYEQYF.

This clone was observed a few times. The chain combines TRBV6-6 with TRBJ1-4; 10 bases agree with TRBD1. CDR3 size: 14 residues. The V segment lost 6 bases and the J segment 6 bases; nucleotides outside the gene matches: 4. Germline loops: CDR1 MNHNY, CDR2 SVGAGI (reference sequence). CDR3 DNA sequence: TGTGCCAGCAGACTGACAGGGGGCGATGAAAAACTGTTTTTT. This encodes CASRLTGGDEKLFF.

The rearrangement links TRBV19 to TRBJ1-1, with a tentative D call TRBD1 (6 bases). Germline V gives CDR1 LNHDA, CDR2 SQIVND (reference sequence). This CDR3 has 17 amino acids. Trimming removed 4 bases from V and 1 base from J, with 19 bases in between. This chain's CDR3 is CASSTDTWTDQNTEAFF. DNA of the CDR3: TGTGCCAGTAGTACCGACACATGGACAGACCAGAACACTGAAGCTTTCTTT.

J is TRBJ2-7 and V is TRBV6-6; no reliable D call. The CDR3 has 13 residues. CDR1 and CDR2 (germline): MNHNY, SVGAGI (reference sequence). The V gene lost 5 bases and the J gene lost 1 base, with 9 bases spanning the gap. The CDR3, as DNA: TGTGCCAGCAGTCTATCGTTTTCCTACGAGCAGTACTTC. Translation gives CASSLSFSYEQYF.

The CDR3 is CASNLIQYNEQFF. The CDR3 region has the DNA TGTGCCAGCAATCTCATCCAGTACAATGAGCAGTTCTTC. The chain is built from TRBV2 and TRBJ2-1; no firm D call. The CDR3 extends over 13 amino acids. The V and J ends lost 7 bases and 4 bases respectively, with 11 bases between them. Germline values: CDR1 SNHLY, CDR2 FYNNEI.

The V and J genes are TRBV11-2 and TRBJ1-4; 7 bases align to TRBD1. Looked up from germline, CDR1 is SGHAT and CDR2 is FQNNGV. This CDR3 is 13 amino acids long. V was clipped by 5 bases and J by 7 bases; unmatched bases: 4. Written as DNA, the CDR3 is TGTGCCAGCAGCACAGGGGAAGCTGAAAAACTGTTTTTT. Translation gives CASSTGEAEKLFF.

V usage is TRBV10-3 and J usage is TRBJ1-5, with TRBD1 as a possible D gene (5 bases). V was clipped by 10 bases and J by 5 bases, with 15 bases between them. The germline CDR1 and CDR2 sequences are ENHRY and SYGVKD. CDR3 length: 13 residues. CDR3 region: CATGTRQDQPQHF. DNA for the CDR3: TGTGCCACCGGGACTCGCCAGGATCAGCCCCAGCATTTT.

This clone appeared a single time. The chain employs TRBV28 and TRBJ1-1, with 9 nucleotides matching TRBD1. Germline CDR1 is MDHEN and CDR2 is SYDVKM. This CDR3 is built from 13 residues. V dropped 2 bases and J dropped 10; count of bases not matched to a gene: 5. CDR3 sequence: CASSLGQGRGAFF. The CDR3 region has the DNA TGTGCCAGCAGTTTAGGACAGGGGCGAGGAGCTTTCTTT. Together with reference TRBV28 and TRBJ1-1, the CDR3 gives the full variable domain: DVKVTQSSRYLVKRTGEKVFLECVQDMDHENMFWYRQDPGLGLRLIYFSYDVKMKEKGDIPEGYSVSREKKERFSLILESASTNQTSMYLCASSLGQGRGAFFGQGTRLTVV.

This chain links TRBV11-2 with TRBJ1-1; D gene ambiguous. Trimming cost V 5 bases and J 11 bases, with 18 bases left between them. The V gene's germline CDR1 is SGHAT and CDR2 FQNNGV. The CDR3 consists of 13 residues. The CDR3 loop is CASSNLVETMAFF. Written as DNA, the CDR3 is TGTGCCAGCAGCAACCTGGTAGAGACTATGGCTTTCTTT.

The CDR3 loop is CASNRFDRTSNEQFF. Here the CDR3 DNA reads TGTGCCAGCAATCGATTCGACAGAACCTCTAATGAGCAGTTCTTC. The chain combines TRBV2 with TRBJ2-1; possibly TRBD1 for D (5 bases). Germline V lookup: CDR1 SNHLY, CDR2 FYNNEI. There are 15 residues in the CDR3. Trimming took 7 bases from V and 7 from J, leaving 20 bases between them.